These 5 T cell receptor beta chains were sequenced from one sample in a study of T cells in Graves' hyperthyroidism and ophthalmopathy. Researchers amplified the TCR beta CDR3 regions from RNA transcripts. TCR CDR3 regions were first amplified by RT-PCR with HTBI primers. TCRdb itself ran the multiplex PCR reads through MiXCR, one entry per CDR3 protein. The data show 480,000 or so distinct CDR3 sequences, around 43% seen once. What was sequenced was peripheral blood or thyroid tissue (not recorded which). All receptors come from an adult woman with Graves' disease, either hyperthyroidism or ophthalmopathy (not recorded which).

The chain has TRBV29-1 and TRBJ1-2; a possible D gene is TRBD1 (5 bases). This CDR3 spans 10 amino acids. Per the germline V gene, CDR1 is SQVTM and CDR2 is ANQGSEA. V was trimmed by 5 bases and J by 8 bases, leaving 9 bases between them. In DNA, the CDR3 is TGCAGCGTTAAGGGGAAAGGCTACACCTTC. This encodes CSVKGKGYTF.

This clonotype was observed at least ten times. This chain connects TRBV7-2 to TRBJ1-2, with 7 bases matching TRBD1. This CDR3 region has 17 residues. From germline, CDR1 is SGHTA and CDR2 FQGNSA. Trimming took 0 bases from V and 4 from J; bases not matched to a gene: 11. This CDR3 reads CASSLAGRTTGVYGYTF. Written as DNA, the CDR3 is TGTGCCAGCAGCTTAGCTGGTCGGACTACAGGGGTCTATGGCTACACCTTC.

The chain couples TRBV10-3 to TRBJ1-5; possibly TRBD1 for D (6 bases). This CDR3 contains 17 residues. Germline-derived CDR1 and CDR2 are ENHRY and SYGVKD. The V end lost 0 bases, the J end lost 2 bases, and 14 bases lay between the germline ends. The DNA for the CDR3 is TGTGCCATCAGTGAGTCTTTAGGGGGAGTCGGCAATCAGCCCCAGCATTTT. This encodes CAISESLGGVGNQPQHF.

This clonotype turned up a few times. This may come from a read error, since a much larger clone is one base off. J is TRBJ2-2 and V is TRBV5-1; TRBD2 is a possible D gene (6 bases). Germline CDR1 and CDR2: SGHRS and YFSETQ. The CDR3 has 14 residues. The CDR3, as DNA: TGCGCCAGCAGCTTGAAGGCGAACACCGGGGGGCTGTTTTTT. This translates into CASSLKANTGGLFF.

This clonotype occurred a few times. The rearrangement uses TRBV27 and TRBJ2-7; 12 nucleotides align to TRBD2. CDR1 and CDR2 from the germline V gene are MNHEY and SMNVEV (reference sequence). The CDR3 runs to 15 residues. The J segment lost 3 bases and the V segment lost 5 bases, leaving 5 bases of the junction unmatched. In nucleotides, the CDR3 is TGTGCCAGCAGTCCCCTAGCGGGAGGGCACTACGAGCAGTACTTC. Translation: CASSPLAGGHYEQYF.